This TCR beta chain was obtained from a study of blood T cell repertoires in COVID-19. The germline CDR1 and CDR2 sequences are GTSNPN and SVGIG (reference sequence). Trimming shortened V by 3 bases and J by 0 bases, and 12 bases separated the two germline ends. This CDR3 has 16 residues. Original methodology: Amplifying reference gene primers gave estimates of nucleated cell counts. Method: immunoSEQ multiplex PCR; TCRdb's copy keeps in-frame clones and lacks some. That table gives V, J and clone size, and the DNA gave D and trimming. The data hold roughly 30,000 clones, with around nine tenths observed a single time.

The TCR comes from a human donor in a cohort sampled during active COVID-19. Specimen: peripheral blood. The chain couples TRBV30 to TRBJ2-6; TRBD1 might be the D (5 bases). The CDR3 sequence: CAWSRAVASGANVLTF. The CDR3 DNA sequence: TGTGCCTGGAGCAGGGCCGTCGCCTCTGGGGCCAACGTCCTGACTTTC.